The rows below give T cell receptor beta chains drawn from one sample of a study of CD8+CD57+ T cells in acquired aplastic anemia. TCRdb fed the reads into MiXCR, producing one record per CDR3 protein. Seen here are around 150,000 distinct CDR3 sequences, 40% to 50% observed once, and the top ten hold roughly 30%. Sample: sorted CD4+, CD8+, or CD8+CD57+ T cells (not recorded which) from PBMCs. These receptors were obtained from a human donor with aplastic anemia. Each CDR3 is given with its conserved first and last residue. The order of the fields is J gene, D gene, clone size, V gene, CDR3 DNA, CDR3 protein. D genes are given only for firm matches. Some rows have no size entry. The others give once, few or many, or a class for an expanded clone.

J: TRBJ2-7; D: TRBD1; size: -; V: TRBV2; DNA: TGTGCCAGCAGTGAAAAGGCAGGGGGTAGCTACGAGCAGTACTTC; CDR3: CASSEKAGGSYEQYF
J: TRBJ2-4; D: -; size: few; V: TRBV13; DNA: TGTGCCAGCAGCTTACAGTCCATAGCCAAAAACATTCAGTACTTC; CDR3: CASSLQSIAKNIQYF
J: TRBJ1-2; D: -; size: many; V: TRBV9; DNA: TGTGCCAGCAGCGATCGAGGCAGGGAGTATAACTATGGCTACACCTTC; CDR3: CASSDRGREYNYGYTF
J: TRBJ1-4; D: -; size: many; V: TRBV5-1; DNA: TGCGCCAGCAGCATCCGAGGGGCAGGTGCGTTCGAAAAACTGTTTTTT; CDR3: CASSIRGAGAFEKLFF
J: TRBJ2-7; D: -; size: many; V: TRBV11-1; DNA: TGTGCCAGCAGTTTAGGAGGGGCGTCTGAGCAGTACTTC; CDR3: CASSLGGASEQYF
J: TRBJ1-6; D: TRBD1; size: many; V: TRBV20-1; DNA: TGCAGTGCTAGAGAGAGGACAGGGGAGAATTCACCCCTCCACTTT; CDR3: CSARERTGENSPLHF
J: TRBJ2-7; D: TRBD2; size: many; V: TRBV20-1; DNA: TGCAGTGCTAGAGATTGGGGACTAGCGGGATCCAACGAGCAGTACTTC; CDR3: CSARDWGLAGSNEQYF
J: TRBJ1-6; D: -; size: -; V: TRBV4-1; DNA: TGCGCCAGCAGCCAAGAGCCAGGGCGGCCCTATAATTCACCCCTCCACTTT; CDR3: CASSQEPGRPYNSPLHF
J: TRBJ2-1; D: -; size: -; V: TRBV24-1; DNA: TGTGCCACCAGTGATCCCGTAACAGGGTTCGATGAGCAGTTCTTC; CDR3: CATSDPVTGFDEQFF
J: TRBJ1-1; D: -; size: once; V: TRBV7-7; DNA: TGTGCCAGCAGCAGGGATTTGAACACTGAAGCTTTCTTT; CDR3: CASSRDLNTEAFF
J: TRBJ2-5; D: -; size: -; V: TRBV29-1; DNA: TGCAGCGTTGAAGGCCAGCTCCAAGAGACCCAGTACTTC; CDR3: CSVEGQLQETQYF
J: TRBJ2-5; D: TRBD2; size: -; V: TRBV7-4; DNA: TGTGCCAGCAGCTTCGGGGGGGCGGGGGTTGAGGAGACCCAGTACTTC; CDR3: CASSFGGAGVEETQYF
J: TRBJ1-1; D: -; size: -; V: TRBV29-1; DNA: TGCAGCGTTCGGGACGGCACTGAAGCTTTCTTT; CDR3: CSVRDGTEAFF
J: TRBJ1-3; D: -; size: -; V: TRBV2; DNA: TGTGCCAGCAATAACAGGGCTGGAAACACCATATATTTT; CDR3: CASNNRAGNTIYF
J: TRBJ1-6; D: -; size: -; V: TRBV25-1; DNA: TGTGCCAGCAGTGACTCTGCAAAGCATTCACCCCTCCACTTT; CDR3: CASSDSAKHSPLHF
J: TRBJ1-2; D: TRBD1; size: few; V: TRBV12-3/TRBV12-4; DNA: TGTGCCAGCAGTTTAGTACAGGGGGCGACGGTCGGCTACACCTTC; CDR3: CASSLVQGATVGYTF
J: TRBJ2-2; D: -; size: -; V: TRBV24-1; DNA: TGTGCCACCAGTGATTTGATGGGGGCAATCACCGGGGAGCTGTTTTTT; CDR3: CATSDLMGAITGELFF
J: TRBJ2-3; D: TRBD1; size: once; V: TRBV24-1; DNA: TGTGCCACCAGTGACGCCGGACAGGGTGGTACAGATACGCAGTATTTT; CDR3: CATSDAGQGGTDTQYF
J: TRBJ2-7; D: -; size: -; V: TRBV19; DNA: TGTGCCAGTAGTATGGTAGTTGAGCCCTACGAGCAGTACTTC; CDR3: CASSMVVEPYEQYF
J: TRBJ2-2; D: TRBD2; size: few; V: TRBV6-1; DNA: TGTGCCAGCAGTAGGACTAGCGGGAGTACCGGGGAGCTGTTTTTT; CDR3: CASSRTSGSTGELFF
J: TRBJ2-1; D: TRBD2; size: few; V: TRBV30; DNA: TGTGCCTGGAGTGAAGGGAGCGGGACGTTAGACAATGAGCAGTTCTTC; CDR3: CAWSEGSGTLDNEQFF
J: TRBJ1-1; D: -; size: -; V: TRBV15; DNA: TGTGCCACCAGTCGGACGGACAGCCCAGCTTTCTTT; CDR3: CATSRTDSPAFF
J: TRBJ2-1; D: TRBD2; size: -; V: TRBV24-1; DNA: TGTGCCACCAGTCCGTCCGGGGGGGTCGACAATGAGCAGTTCTTC; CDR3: CATSPSGGVDNEQFF
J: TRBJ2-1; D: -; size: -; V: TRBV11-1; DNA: TGTGCCAGCAGCCATCTGACGTTAATGAATGAGCAGTTCTTC; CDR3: CASSHLTLMNEQFF
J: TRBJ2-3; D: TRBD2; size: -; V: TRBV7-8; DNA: TGTGCCAGCAGCCCTACGGGACTAGCGATTCCTGATACGCAGTATTTT; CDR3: CASSPTGLAIPDTQYF
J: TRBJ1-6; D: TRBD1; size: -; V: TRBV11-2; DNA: TGCGCCAGCAGCTTAACAGGGGACTCCTATAATTCACCCCTCCACTTT; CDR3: CASSLTGDSYNSPLHF
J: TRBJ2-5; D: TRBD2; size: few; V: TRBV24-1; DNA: TGTGCCACGGGGGAGGGACCGGTCGAGACCCAGTACTTC; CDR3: CATGEGPVETQYF
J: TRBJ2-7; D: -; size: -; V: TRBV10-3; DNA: TGTGCCATCAGTGGGAAACGATCGGAGGGCTTATCCTACGAGCAGTACTTC; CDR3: CAISGKRSEGLSYEQYF
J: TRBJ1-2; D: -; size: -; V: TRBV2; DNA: TGTGCCAGTATACAGGGACCAAAGAACTATGGCTACACCTTC; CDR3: CASIQGPKNYGYTF
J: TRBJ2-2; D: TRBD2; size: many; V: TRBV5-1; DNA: TGCGCCAGCAGCTGGACTAGCGGGAACACCGGGGAGCTGTTTTTT; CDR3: CASSWTSGNTGELFF
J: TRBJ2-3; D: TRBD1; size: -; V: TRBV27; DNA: TGTGCCAGCAGTCCGCCGGGACAGGGGAGCACAGATACGCAGTATTTT; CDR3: CASSPPGQGSTDTQYF
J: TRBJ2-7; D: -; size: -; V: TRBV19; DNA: TGTGCCAGTAGTATAGATGGACACTACGAGCAGTACTTC; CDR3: CASSIDGHYEQYF
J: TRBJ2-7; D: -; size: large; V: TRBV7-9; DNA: TGTGCCAGCAGCCTCGGGCCTGGTCTCGACGAGCAGTACTTC; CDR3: CASSLGPGLDEQYF
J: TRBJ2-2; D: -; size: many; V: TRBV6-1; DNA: TGTGCCAGCAGTGACCCTTACACCGGGGAGCTGTTTTTT; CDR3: CASSDPYTGELFF
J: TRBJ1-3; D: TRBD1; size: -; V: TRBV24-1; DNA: TGTGCCGGCTCCAGGGGGCAGTCTGGAAACACCATATATTTT; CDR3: CAGSRGQSGNTIYF
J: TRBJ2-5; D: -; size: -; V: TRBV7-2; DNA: TGTGCCATCAGTGTGTCACAGCAAGAGACCCAGTACTTC; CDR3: CAISVSQQETQYF
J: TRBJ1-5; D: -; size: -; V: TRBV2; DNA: TGTGCCATGGCGGGCGGGAGCAATCAGCCCCAGCATTTT; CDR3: CAMAGGSNQPQHF
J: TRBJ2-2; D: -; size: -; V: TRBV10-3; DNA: TGTGCCACCTGGGGAACAGGGAACACCGGGGAGCTGTTTTTT; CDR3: CATWGTGNTGELFF
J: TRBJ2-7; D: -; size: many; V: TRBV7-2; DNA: TGTGCCAGCAGCGCGTTAGGACAGCGCCCCTACGAGCAGTACTTC; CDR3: CASSALGQRPYEQYF
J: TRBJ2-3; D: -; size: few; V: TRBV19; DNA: TGTGCCAGTAAGACGGGAGCAGCAGATACGCAGTATTTT; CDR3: CASKTGAADTQYF
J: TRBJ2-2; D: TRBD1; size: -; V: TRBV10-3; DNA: TGTGCCATCTCCGGGACAGGGAACACCGGGGGGCTGTTTTTT; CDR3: CAISGTGNTGGLFF
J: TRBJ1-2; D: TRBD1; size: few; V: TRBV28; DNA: TGTGCCAGCAGGACAGGGGCCTCCACTTACTATGGCTACACCTTC; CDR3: CASRTGASTYYGYTF
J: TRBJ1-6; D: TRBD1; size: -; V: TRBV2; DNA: TGTGCCAGCAGTGTAGGAGACAGGGAAAATTCACCCCTCCACTTT; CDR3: CASSVGDRENSPLHF
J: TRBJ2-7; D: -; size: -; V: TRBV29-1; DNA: TGCAGCGTTGGAGGGGCTGACGAGCAGTACTTC; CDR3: CSVGGADEQYF
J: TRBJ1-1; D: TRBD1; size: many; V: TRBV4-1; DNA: TGCGCCAGCAGCCTCCGGGACAGGGGGACGTATGAAGCTTTCTTT; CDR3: CASSLRDRGTYEAFF
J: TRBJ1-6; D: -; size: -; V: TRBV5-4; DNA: TGTGCCAGCAGCTTGGGGGGATCATATAATTCACCCCTCCACTTT; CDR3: CASSLGGSYNSPLHF
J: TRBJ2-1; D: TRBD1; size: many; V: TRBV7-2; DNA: TGTGCCAGCAGCGTGGACAGGGTTCCCTACAATGAGCAGTTCTTC; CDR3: CASSVDRVPYNEQFF
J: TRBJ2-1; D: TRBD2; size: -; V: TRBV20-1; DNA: TGCAGTGCTGGACTAGCGGGCAACTCCTACAATGAGCAGTTCTTC; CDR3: CSAGLAGNSYNEQFF
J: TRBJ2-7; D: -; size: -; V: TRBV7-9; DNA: TGTGCCAGCAGCTCGGACGGTTACTCCTACGAGCAGTACTTC; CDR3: CASSSDGYSYEQYF
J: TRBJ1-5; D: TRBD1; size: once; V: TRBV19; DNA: TGTGCCAGTAGTTCGGACAGGACCCGAGGGCCCCAGCATTTT; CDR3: CASSSDRTRGPQHF
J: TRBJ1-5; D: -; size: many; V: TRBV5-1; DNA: TGCGCCAGCAGTGAAGGGGATAGCAATCAGCCCCAGCATTTT; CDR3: CASSEGDSNQPQHF
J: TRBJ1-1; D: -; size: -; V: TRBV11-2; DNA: TGTGCCAGCAGCTTAGGGGCTGGAGGGGGCACTGAAGCTTTCTTT; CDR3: CASSLGAGGGTEAFF
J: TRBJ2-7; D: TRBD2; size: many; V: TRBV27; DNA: TGTGCCAGCAGCTACTTAGCGGGGTCCTACGAGCAGTACTTC; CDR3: CASSYLAGSYEQYF